This is a list of T cell receptor beta chains from one sample in a study of CD8+ T cells in alopecia areata. TCRdb's table, derived via immunoSEQ multiplex PCR, lists solely in-frame clones and lacks some. This sample has about 190,000 clones, with approximately 60% found just once. Specimen: CD4+ T cells sorted from blood, collected at week 4, from a patient treated with tofacitinib. These receptor sequences come from a human donor with alopecia areata. Both conserved end residues are part of each CDR3. The D gene is left open where the match is weak. Not all rows give a size; the values are once, few, many and, for expanded clones, a class.

TRBJ2-7	-	TRBV29-1	-	TGCAGCGTTATCAGGATGGAAGAGCAGTACTTC	CSVIRMEEQYF
TRBJ2-3	few	TRBV11-2	TRBD2	TGTGCCAGCAGCTTCCCCGGACTAGCGGGAGGTACAGATACGCAGTATTTT	CASSFPGLAGGTDTQYF
TRBJ2-6	few	TRBV29-1	-	TGCAGCGTTCGGGGGTTGATAGGGCAATCTGGGGCCAACGTCCTGACTTTC	CSVRGLIGQSGANVLTF
TRBJ2-1	-	TRBV11-2	TRBD2	TGTGCCAGCAGCCCAGGGACTAGCGCCAGGGCGCAGTTCTTC	CASSPGTSARAQFF
TRBJ2-3	-	TRBV9	-	TGTGCCAGCAGCGTTTTAATCACAGATACGCAGTATTTT	CASSVLITDTQYF
TRBJ2-2	-	TRBV10-3	TRBD2	TGTGCCATCAGTGGGTCGGCGGGAGGCACCGGGGAGCTGTTTTTT	CAISGSAGGTGELFF
TRBJ2-7	-	TRBV14	TRBD2	TGTGCCAGCAGCCAAGATCGCGGGAGGGCCTACGAGCAGTACTTC	CASSQDRGRAYEQYF
TRBJ2-5	few	TRBV29-1	-	TGCAGCGTTGGTGCATCAGAGACCCAGTACTTC	CSVGASETQYF
TRBJ2-6	-	TRBV30	TRBD1	TGTGCCTGGGGGACAGTCTCTGGGGCCAACGTCCTGACTTTC	CAWGTVSGANVLTF
TRBJ2-1	-	TRBV5-6	-	TGTGCCAGCAGCCCGTCGGGCAATGAGCAGTTCTTC	CASSPSGNEQFF
TRBJ1-2	-	TRBV9	-	TGTGCCAGCAGCGTAGTCGCGGATAACTATGGCTACACCTTC	CASSVVADNYGYTF
TRBJ2-5	few	TRBV29-1	TRBD1	TGCAGCGTGTACAGGGGCCAAGAGACCCAGTACTTC	CSVYRGQETQYF
TRBJ2-6	-	TRBV28	TRBD1	TGTGCCAGCAGTCCAGGACAGGGGTTCGGGGCCAACGTCCTGACTTTC	CASSPGQGFGANVLTF
TRBJ2-7	-	TRBV29-1	-	TGCAGCGTTGATCAGGTACAGCCCCCCGCGAACGAGCAGTACTTC	CSVDQVQPPANEQYF
TRBJ1-1	many	TRBV5-4	-	TGTGCCAGCAGCTTGGCGCGGAGGACGGACACTGAAGCTTTCTTT	CASSLARRTDTEAFF
TRBJ2-7	-	TRBV9	-	TGTGCCAGCGGACCAGGGCCTCACGAGCAGTACTTC	CASGPGPHEQYF
TRBJ2-3	few	TRBV4-1	-	TGCGCCAGCAGCCAAGGGGCGGGAAGGCAGTATTTT	CASSQGAGRQYF
TRBJ1-5	once	TRBV29-1	-	TGCAGCGTTGTAACAGCAAGCAATCAGCCCCAGCATTTT	CSVVTASNQPQHF
TRBJ2-3	-	TRBV7-3	-	TGTGCCAGCAGCTTAAGCGGGAGCACAGATACGCAGTATTTT	CASSLSGSTDTQYF